This TCR beta chain was sequenced during a study of CD8 T cell repertoires and HIV-1 epitope variants. Study details: Controls were a CMV, EBV and flu peptide pool, Ebola AY9 negative control, and no-peptide well. Epitopes were three Gag families plus Nef HW9 and YT9. The study, taken as a whole, reports: No clonotypes responded to the TAALDMSHF plasma variant; 4 or 5 recognized KF9, one HW9. Eight to ten TCR beta clonotypes were antigen-specific, roughly 6 apparently recognizing autologous or escape variants.

Sequencing used immunoSEQ multiplex PCR; TCRdb keeps in-frame clones, though not all of them. The table has around 6,000 clones, roughly 70% seen once. Germline trimming cut 5 bases from V and 7 bases from J; bases unmatched to any gene: 5. Germline loops: CDR1 SEHNR, CDR2 FQNEAQ (reference sequence). The CDR3 is 12 amino acids. Comments on this clone: Its specificity is unknown.

This sequence originates from a male donor with HIV. The V gene is TRBV7-9, the J gene TRBJ2-7; 7 bases match TRBD2. The sequenced material came from cultured CD8+ T cells derived from PBMCs. The DNA for the CDR3 is TGTGCCAGCAGCCAAGCCGGGGGGGAGCAGTACTTC. Residues: CASSQAGGEQYF.